This is a list of T cell receptor beta chains from one sample in a study of T cell responses to AZD1222 COVID-19 vaccine. Here immunoSEQ multiplex PCR was the method, and the copy in TCRdb shows in-frame clones only, minus some. The top ten hold 20% to 30% of the sample, which has about 42,000 clones, 70% to 90% seen once. The input for sequencing was peripheral blood, taken 28 days after the second AZD1222 dose. The origin of the receptors is an adult who received the AZD1222 COVID-19 vaccine. Both conserved end residues are part of each CDR3. A D gene is named only where the DNA matches it firmly. For some rows the clone size is stated as once, few or many, or as a class when expanded; others skip it.

V gene	J gene	D gene	clone size	CDR3 protein	CDR3 DNA
TRBV3-1/TRBV3-2	TRBJ1-1	NA	NA	CASSQGRTEAFF	TGTGCCAGCAGCCAAGGGAGAACTGAAGCTTTCTTT
TRBV9	TRBJ2-3	TRBD2	once	CASSVGSSGLLDTQYF	TGTGCCAGCAGCGTAGGGTCTAGCGGCTTGCTGGATACGCAGTATTTT
TRBV3-1/TRBV3-2	TRBJ2-4	TRBD2	NA	CASSQDLAGSAKNIQYF	TGTGCCAGCAGCCAAGATCTAGCGGGGTCTGCCAAAAACATTCAGTACTTC
TRBV19	TRBJ1-5	NA	NA	CASSIEWGANQPQHF	TGTGCCAGTAGTATAGAGTGGGGGGCCAATCAGCCCCAGCATTTT
TRBV3-1/TRBV3-2	TRBJ1-2	TRBD1	once	CASSHDRVRGYTF	TGTGCCAGCAGCCACGACAGGGTACGAGGCTACACCTTC
TRBV6-5	TRBJ1-2	NA	NA	CASSRDSDYGYTF	TGTGCCAGCAGTAGGGATTCCGACTATGGCTACACCTTC
TRBV6-5	TRBJ2-5	TRBD1	NA	CASRLGQGETQYF	TGTGCCAGCAGGCTGGGACAGGGTGAGACCCAGTACTTC
TRBV15	TRBJ2-1	NA	few	CATSRDSRTTGEQFF	TGTGCCACCAGCAGAGATTCCCGGACGACGGGTGAGCAGTTCTTC
TRBV7-9	TRBJ1-1	TRBD1	NA	CASSSFRGITEAFF	TGTGCCAGCAGCTCCTTCAGGGGGATCACTGAAGCTTTCTTT
TRBV27	TRBJ1-6	TRBD1	few	CASSLIRTGGGSPLHF	TGTGCCAGCAGTTTAATTCGGACAGGGGGCGGATCACCCCTCCACTTT
TRBV21-1	TRBJ1-2	NA	NA	CASSTTGTGYSINYGYTF	TGTGCCAGCAGCACAACCGGGACAGGGTATTCAATTAACTATGGCTACACCTTC
TRBV19	TRBJ1-3	NA	NA	CASSPGDSGNTIYF	TGTGCCAGTAGTCCGGGAGACTCTGGAAACACCATATATTTT
TRBV5-1	TRBJ1-2	NA	NA	CASSLDSAANYGYTF	TGCGCCAGCAGCTTGGATTCGGCAGCCAACTATGGCTACACCTTC
TRBV19	TRBJ2-3	TRBD2	once	CASSYSGFGLDTQYF	TGTGCCAGTAGTTATAGCGGGTTTGGGTTAGATACGCAGTATTTT